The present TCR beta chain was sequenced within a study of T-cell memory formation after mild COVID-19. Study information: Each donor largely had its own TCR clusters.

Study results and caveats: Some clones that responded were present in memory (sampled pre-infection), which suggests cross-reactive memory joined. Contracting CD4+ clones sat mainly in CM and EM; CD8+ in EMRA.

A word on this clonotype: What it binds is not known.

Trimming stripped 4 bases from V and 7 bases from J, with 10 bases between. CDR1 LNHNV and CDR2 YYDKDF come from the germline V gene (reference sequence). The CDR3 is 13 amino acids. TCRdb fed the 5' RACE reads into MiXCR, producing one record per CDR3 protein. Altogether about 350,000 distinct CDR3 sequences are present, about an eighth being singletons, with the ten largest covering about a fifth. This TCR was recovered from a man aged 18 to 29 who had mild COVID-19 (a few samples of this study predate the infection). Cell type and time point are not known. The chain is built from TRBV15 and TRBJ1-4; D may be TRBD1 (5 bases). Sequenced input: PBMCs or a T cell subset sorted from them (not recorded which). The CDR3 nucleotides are TGTGCCACCAGCACGGGAGGGGTTGAAAAACTGTTTTTT. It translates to CATSTGGVEKLFF. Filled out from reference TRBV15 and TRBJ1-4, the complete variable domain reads DAMVIQNPRYQVTQFGKPVTLSCSQTLNHNVMYWYQQKSSQAPKLLFHYYDKDFNNEADTPDNFQSRRPNTSFCFLDIRSPGLGDTAMYLCATSTGGVEKLFFGSGTQLSVL.